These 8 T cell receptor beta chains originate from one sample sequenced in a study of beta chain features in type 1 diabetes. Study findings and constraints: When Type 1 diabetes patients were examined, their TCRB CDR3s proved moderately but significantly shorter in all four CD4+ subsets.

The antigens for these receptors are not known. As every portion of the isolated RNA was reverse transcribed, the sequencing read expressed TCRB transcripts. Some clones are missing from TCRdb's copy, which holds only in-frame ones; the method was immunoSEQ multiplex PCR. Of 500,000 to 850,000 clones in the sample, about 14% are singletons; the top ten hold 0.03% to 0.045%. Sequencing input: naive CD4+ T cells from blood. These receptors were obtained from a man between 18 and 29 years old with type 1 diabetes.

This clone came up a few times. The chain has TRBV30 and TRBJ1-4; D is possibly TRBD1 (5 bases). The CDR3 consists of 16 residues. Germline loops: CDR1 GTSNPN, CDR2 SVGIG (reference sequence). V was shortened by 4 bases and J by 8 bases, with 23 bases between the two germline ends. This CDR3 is CAWTPSPGPAGEKLFF. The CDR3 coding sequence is TGTGCCTGGACTCCTTCCCCGGGACCGGCGGGGGAAAAACTGTTTTTT.

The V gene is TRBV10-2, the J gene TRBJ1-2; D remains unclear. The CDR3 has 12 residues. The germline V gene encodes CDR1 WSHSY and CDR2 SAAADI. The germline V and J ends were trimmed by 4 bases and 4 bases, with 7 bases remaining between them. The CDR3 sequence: CASSAATYGYTF. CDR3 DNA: TGCGCCAGCAGTGCTGCCACCTATGGCTACACCTTC.

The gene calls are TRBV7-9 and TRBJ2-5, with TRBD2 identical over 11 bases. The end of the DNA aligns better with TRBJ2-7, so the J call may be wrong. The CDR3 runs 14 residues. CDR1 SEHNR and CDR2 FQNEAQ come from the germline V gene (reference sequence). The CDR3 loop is CASSGTSGPYEQYF. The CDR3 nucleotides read TGTGCCAGCAGCGGGACTAGCGGCCCATACGAGCAGTACTTC.

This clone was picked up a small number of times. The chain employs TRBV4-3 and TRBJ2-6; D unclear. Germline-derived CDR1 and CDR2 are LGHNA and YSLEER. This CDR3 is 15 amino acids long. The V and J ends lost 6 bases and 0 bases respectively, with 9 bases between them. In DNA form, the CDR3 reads TGCGCCAGCAGTACCGGGCGCTCTGGGGCCAACGTCCTGACTTTC. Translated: CASSTGRSGANVLTF.

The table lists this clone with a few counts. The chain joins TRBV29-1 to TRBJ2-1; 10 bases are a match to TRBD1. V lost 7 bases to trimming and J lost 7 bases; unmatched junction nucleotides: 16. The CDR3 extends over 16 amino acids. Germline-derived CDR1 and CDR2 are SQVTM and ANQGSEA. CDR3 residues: CSAAGDRDRGSNEQFF. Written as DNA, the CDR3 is TGCAGCGCGGCGGGTGACCGGGACAGGGGTTCGAATGAGCAGTTCTTC.

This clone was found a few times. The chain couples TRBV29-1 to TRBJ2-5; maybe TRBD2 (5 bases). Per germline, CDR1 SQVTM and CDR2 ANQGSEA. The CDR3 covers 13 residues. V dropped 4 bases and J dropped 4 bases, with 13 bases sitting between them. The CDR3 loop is CSVGNPGGETQYF. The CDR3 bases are TGCAGCGTTGGCAACCCCGGAGGAGAGACCCAGTACTTC. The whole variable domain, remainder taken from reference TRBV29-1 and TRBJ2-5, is SAVISQKPSRDICQRGTSLTIQCQVDSQVTMMFWYRQQPGQSLTLIATANQGSEATYESGFVIDKFPISRPNLTFSTLTVSNMSPEDSSIYLCSVGNPGGETQYFGPGTRLLVL.

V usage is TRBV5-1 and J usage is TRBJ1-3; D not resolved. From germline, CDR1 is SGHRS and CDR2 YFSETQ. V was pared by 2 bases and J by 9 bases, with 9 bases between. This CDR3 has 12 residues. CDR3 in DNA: TGCGCCAGCAGCTTCGACGCTACCACCATATATTTT. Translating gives CASSFDATTIYF.

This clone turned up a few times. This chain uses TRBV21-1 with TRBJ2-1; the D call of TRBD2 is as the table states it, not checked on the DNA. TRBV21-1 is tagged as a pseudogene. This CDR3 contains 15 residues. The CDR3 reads CASSKVPGSSNEQFF. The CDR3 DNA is TGTGCCAGCAGCAAAGTTCCGGGATCAAGCAATGAGCAGTTCTTC.